Below, 7 T cell receptor beta chains from the same sample are listed, as sequenced in a study of T cell responses to AZD1222 COVID-19 vaccine. The data were produced by immunoSEQ multiplex PCR, yet TCRdb's version contains in-frame clones alone and is incomplete. The sample lists 140,000 or so clones; 85% to 95% were seen once. Sequencing was performed on peripheral blood, taken after recovery from COVID-19. The receptors were gathered from an adult who had recovered from COVID-19.

Of note for this clone: Compared with germline, one end of the junction differs, possibly owing to a read error. Here the CDR3 reads CASSSLTALYVYTF. The CDR3, as DNA: TGTGCCAGCAGTTCCCTTACCGCTCTCTATGTCTACACCTTC. The chain has TRBV28 and TRBJ1-2; D ambiguous. This CDR3 is 14 amino acids long. From germline, CDR1 is MDHEN and CDR2 SYDVKM.

The genes are TRBV18 and TRBJ1-2; no firm D call. The CDR3 totals 15 residues. The V gene lost 0 bases and the J gene lost 3 bases, with 11 bases spanning the gap. Germline V gene data show CDR1 as KGHSH and CDR2 as LQKENI. CDR3 sequence: CASSPPRGYDYGYTF. The CDR3 nucleotides are TGTGCCAGCTCACCACCCCGCGGGTATGACTATGGCTACACCTTC.

This clone was detected only once. The rearrangement links TRBV5-5 to TRBJ1-6; D is unclear. The germline V gene has CDR1 SGHKS and CDR2 YYEKEE (reference sequence). This CDR3 region has 14 residues. V lost 4 bases and J 0 bases, leaving 5 bases between the germline ends. The CDR3 coding sequence is TGTGCCAGCAGCGAAAGCTCCTATAATTCACCCCTCCACTTT. Translating it yields CASSESSYNSPLHF.

The chain recombines TRBV27 with TRBJ2-1; TRBD2 aligns across 9 bases. The CDR3 runs to 14 residues. Germline V CDR1 and CDR2: MNHEY, SMNVEV (reference sequence). Trimming removed 3 bases from V and 8 bases from J; junction bases left unmatched: 5. The CDR3 sequence: CASSFSGSRYEQFF. In DNA, the CDR3 is TGTGCCAGCAGTTTTAGCGGGAGCCGCTATGAGCAGTTCTTC.

The genes are TRBV28 and TRBJ2-3; possible D gene TRBD2, 6 bases. Germline CDR1 is MDHEN and CDR2 is SYDVKM. The CDR3 spans 14 residues. The ends were cut back, 10 bases at V and 4 bases at J, with 18 bases in the middle. Here the CDR3 DNA reads TGTGCCACCCTGAGGGCTAGCGTCCCAGATACGCAGTATTTT. Translating it yields CATLRASVPDTQYF.

The CDR3 loop is CASSRSRTGELFF. Written as DNA, the CDR3 is TGTGCCAGCAGCCGCTCGCGGACCGGGGAGCTGTTTTTT. This rearrangement joins TRBV13 to TRBJ2-2; D uncertain. CDR3 length equals 13 residues. From germline, CDR1 is PRHDT and CDR2 FYEKMQ (reference sequence). The ends were cut back, 5 bases at V and 5 bases at J, with 9 bases in the middle.

This chain links TRBV5-1 with TRBJ1-5, with D perhaps matching TRBD1 (5 bases). This CDR3 is 14 amino acids long. Germline assignment: CDR1 SGHRS and CDR2 YFSETQ. V was pared by 5 bases and J by 4 bases, with 13 bases between. The chain's CDR3 is CASRKEGRNQPQHF. CDR3 nucleotides: TGCGCCAGCAGGAAGGAGGGGCGGAATCAGCCCCAGCATTTT.